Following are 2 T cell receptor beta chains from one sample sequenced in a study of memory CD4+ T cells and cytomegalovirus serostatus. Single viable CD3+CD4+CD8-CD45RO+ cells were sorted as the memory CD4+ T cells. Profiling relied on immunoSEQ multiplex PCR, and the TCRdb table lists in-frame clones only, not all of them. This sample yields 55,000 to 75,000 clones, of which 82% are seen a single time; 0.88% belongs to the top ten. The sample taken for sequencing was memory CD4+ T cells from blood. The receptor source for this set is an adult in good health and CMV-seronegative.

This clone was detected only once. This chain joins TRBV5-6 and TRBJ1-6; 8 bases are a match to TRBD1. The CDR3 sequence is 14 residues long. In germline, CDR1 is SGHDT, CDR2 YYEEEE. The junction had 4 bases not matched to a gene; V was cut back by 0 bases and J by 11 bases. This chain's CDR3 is CASSLGGTGAPLHF. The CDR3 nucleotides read TGTGCCAGCAGCTTGGGTGGGACAGGAGCACCCCTCCACTTT.

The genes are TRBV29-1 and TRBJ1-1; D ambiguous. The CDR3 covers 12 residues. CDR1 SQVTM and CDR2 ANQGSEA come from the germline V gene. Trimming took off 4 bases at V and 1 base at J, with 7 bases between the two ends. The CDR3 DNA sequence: TGCAGCGTTGGGTGGGCGAACACTGAAGCTTTCTTT. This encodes CSVGWANTEAFF.